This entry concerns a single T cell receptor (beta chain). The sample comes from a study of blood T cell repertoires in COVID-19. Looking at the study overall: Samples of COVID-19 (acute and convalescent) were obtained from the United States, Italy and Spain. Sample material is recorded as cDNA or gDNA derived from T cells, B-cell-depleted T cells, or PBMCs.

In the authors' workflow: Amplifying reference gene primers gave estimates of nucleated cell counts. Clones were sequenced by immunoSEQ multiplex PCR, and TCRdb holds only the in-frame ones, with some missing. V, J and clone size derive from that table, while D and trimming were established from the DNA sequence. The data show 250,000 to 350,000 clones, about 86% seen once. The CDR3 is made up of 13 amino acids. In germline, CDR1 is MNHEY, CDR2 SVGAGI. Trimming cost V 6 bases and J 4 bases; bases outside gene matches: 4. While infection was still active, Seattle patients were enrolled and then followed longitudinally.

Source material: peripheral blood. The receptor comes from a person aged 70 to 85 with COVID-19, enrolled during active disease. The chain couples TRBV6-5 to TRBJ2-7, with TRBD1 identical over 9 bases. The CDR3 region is CASSRDREYEQYF. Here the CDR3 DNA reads TGTGCCAGCAGCCGGGACAGGGAATACGAGCAGTACTTC.